Listed below are T cell receptor beta chains from one sample, sequenced in a study of monozygotic twins with inflammatory bowel disease. TCRdb reanalyzed the 5' RACE reads and collapses them to one entry per CDR3 protein, without DNA. This repertoire comprises roughly 150,000 distinct CDR3 sequences; its ten largest clones make up 2% to 3%. Source material: blood. The receptors here all came from a human donor with ulcerative colitis or Crohn's disease, or a healthy co-twin of an affected twin (not recorded which). The CDR3 runs from the conserved cysteine through the conserved F or W.

cdr3_aa j_call v_call
CSARDQPGIFSSPLHF TRBJ1-6 TRBV20-1
CASSLSSGGETQYF TRBJ2-5 TRBV11-2
CASSLEGTDGNTQYF TRBJ2-3 TRBV5-1
CSARDSGRSYGYTF TRBJ1-2 TRBV20-1
CSASLYRGTNEKLFF TRBJ1-4 TRBV20-1
CASSRPGQGENTEAFF TRBJ1-1 TRBV5-4
CASSIGLPIGYEQYF TRBJ2-7 TRBV19
CASGPRGSYEQYF TRBJ2-7 TRBV27
CASTILEGRNEQFF TRBJ2-1 TRBV11-2
CASSWDYYEQYF TRBJ2-7 TRBV5-5
CASSQEYGGYEQFF TRBJ2-1 TRBV4-3
CASSGGRGYQPQHF TRBJ1-5 TRBV2
CATSRGQGSPQHF TRBJ1-5 TRBV15
CASSLVPAARELFF TRBJ2-2 TRBV5-6
CASSMLAGGPNEQFF TRBJ2-1 TRBV19
CASSQQDTGELFF TRBJ2-2 TRBV5-5
CASSYSEANTQYF TRBJ2-3 TRBV6-2/TRBV6-3
CSVPDRGYEQYF TRBJ2-7 TRBV20-1
CASSFEVGVYNEQFF TRBJ2-1 TRBV28
CASSLFRQETRGTEAFF TRBJ1-1 TRBV3-1
CASSLTGASSYNEQFF TRBJ2-1 TRBV5-1
CASSLVGGGIQETQYF TRBJ2-5 TRBV7-2
CASSQVFDMNTEAFF TRBJ1-1 TRBV4-3
CASSYARQCSYEQYF TRBJ2-7 TRBV13
CACTAPGQGLNTEAFF TRBJ1-1 TRBV5-4
CASSLSAGTSHEQFF TRBJ2-1 TRBV7-2
CASSPTTSGYNEQFF TRBJ2-1 TRBV7-2
CASSSQGARGYGYTF TRBJ1-2 TRBV7-2
CSARGGNTGNTIYF TRBJ1-3 TRBV20-1
CASSLSWVNTEAFF TRBJ1-1 TRBV27
CSATLGDGYTF TRBJ1-2 TRBV20-1
CATSPQEGSQETQYF TRBJ2-5 TRBV24-1
CAIRPRERGGREQFF TRBJ2-1 TRBV10-3
CSARYGGMNTEAFF TRBJ1-1 TRBV20-1
CSARDFREPSYEQYF TRBJ2-7 TRBV20-1
CASSSETSRTGETQYF TRBJ2-5 TRBV5-1
CASSVDQGGRYNEQFF TRBJ2-1 TRBV9
CASSGGALETQYF TRBJ2-5 TRBV5-1
CASSQYTGGKNIQYF TRBJ2-4 TRBV5-6
CASSLVAGPRYGYTF TRBJ1-2 TRBV7-9
CASSLEQGSGANVLTF TRBJ2-6 TRBV5-1
CATSRDWGTQYF TRBJ2-5 TRBV15
CASSLGDRLGYTF TRBJ1-2 TRBV5-1
CASSESTGLWAGELFF TRBJ2-2 TRBV6-1
CAISEPPSYEQYF TRBJ2-7 TRBV10-3
CSARDLGGRETQYF TRBJ2-5 TRBV20-1
CASSYSKAGVDEQFF TRBJ2-1 TRBV6-5
CASSPTRPGRRQETQYF TRBJ2-5 TRBV7-9
CSVGPGGQHYEQYF TRBJ2-7 TRBV29-1
CASSGRGGYNEQFF TRBJ2-1 TRBV7-2
CSATNLAGASYEQYF TRBJ2-7 TRBV20-1
CASSIRSYGYTF TRBJ1-2 TRBV19
CASSLVLAGGLEQFF TRBJ2-1 TRBV5-1
CASSGRSLAGETQYF TRBJ2-5 TRBV6-1
CASSIQDSYEQYF TRBJ2-7 TRBV19
CANSTGAGYTF TRBJ1-2 TRBV19
CASSLVRGPGLQETQYF TRBJ2-5 TRBV7-9
CAWTEIAGELFF TRBJ2-2 TRBV30
CSARDQDRGTYEQYF TRBJ2-7 TRBV20-1
CSARDSGDETAFF TRBJ1-1 TRBV20-1